This paragraph covers one T cell receptor (beta chain) sequence. Its antigen is undetermined. This entry comes from a study of vaccination and CD4 T cells after COVID-19. Study-wide context: Post-COVID specimens were obtained a median about 100 days after diagnosis (range 35 to 161).

Treatment given: approximately 10-day PBMC culture with coronavirus spike peptide pools or control peptides (ViraFEST assay). Replacement of half the medium with fresh IL-2 medium took place on days 3 and 7. With V trimmed by 6 bases and J by 0 bases, 8 bases remained unmatched. The CDR3 extends over 16 amino acids. Per the germline V gene, CDR1 is MNHNS and CDR2 is SASEGT. Oncomine TCR Beta short-read sequencing was applied to DNA from cultured CD4+ T cells. One entry per CDR3 protein, called by TCRdb with MiXCR from the PCR reads. This table has some 10,000 distinct CDR3 sequences, less than 60% appearing once.

The sequence was collected from a human donor who had recovered from COVID-19. The sample taken for sequencing was CD4+ T cells from blood, cultured in vitro. The rearrangement uses TRBV6-1 and TRBJ1-3; 7 bases align to TRBD1. CDR3 region: CASSLGTARSGNTIYF. The CDR3 DNA reads TGTGCCAGCAGCCTGGGGACAGCCCGCTCTGGAAACACCATATATTTT.